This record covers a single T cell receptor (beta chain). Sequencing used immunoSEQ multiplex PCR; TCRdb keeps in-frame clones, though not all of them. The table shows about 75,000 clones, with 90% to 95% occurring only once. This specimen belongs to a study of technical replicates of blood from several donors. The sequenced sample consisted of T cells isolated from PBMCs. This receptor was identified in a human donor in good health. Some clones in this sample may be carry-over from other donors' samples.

The CDR3 loop reads CASSPPSYF. CDR3 nucleotides: TGTGCCAGCTCACCACCGAGTTACTTC. The gene calls are TRBV18 and TRBJ2-7; D is unresolved. V lost 0 bases, J lost 13 bases, and 4 bases lay in between. The germline V gene has CDR1 KGHSH and CDR2 LQKENI. The CDR3 contains 9 residues.